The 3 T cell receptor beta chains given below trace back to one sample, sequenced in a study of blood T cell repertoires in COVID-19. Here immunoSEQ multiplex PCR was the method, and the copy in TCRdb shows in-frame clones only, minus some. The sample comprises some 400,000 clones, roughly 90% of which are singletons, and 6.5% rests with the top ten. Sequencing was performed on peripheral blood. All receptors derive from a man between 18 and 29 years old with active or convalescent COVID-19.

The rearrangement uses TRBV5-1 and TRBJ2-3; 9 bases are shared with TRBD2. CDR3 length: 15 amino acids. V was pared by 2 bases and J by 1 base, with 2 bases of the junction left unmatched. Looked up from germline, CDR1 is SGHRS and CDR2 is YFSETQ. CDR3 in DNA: TGCGCCAGCAGCTTAATAGCGGGAGGCACAGATACGCAGTATTTT. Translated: CASSLIAGGTDTQYF.

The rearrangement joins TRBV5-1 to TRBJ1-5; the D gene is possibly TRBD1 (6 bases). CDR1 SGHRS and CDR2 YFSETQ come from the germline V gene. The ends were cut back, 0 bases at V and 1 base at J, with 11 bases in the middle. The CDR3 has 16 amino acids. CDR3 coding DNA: TGCGCCAGCAGCTTGGATGGTACAGGGAGCAATCAGCCCCAGCATTTT. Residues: CASSLDGTGSNQPQHF.

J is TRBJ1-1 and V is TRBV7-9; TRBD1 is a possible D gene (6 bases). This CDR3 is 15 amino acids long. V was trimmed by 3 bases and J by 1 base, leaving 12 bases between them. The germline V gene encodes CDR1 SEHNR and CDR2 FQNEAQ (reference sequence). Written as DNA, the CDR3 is TGTGCCAGCAGCTTGGCGGGGGCATCGAACACTGAAGCTTTCTTT. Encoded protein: CASSLAGASNTEAFF.